Following are 23 T cell receptor beta chains from one sample sequenced in a study of control samples from healthy donors and cancer patients. Here immunoSEQ multiplex PCR was the method, and the copy in TCRdb shows in-frame clones only, minus some. The repertoire holds 120,000 to 150,000 clones, 91% seen once, with about 3% in the top ten. The source material was blood. The source is a man aged 25 to 40 in good health.

J is TRBJ2-2 and V is TRBV6-4; no reliable D call. Looked up from germline, CDR1 is MRHNA and CDR2 is SNTAGT. The CDR3 contains 14 residues. Trimming removed 2 bases at V and 1 base at J, with 5 bases between. CDR3 sequence reads: CASSDRENTGELFF. DNA of the CDR3: TGTGCCAGCAGTGACAGGGAGAACACCGGGGAGCTGTTTTTT.

The chain couples TRBV2 to TRBJ1-1; a weak D match, TRBD1 (5 bases). V dropped 11 bases and J dropped 0 bases, with 13 bases sitting between them. The CDR3 sequence is 13 residues long. Germline V CDR1 and CDR2: SNHLY, FYNNEI. CDR3 region: CAGGVRVNTEAFF. In DNA form, the CDR3 reads TGTGCCGGGGGGGTTAGGGTGAACACTGAAGCTTTCTTT.

This chain joins TRBV24-1 and TRBJ2-1, with D perhaps matching TRBD1 (5 bases). The germline V and J ends were trimmed by 6 bases and 3 bases, with 17 bases remaining between them. The CDR3 is made up of 16 amino acids. Germline CDR1 KGHDR, CDR2 SFDVKD. Here the CDR3 DNA reads TGTGCCACCAGTTCCCAACTAAGGGGCGACTACAATGAGCAGTTCTTC. Its protein product is CATSSQLRGDYNEQFF.

The gene calls are TRBV29-1 and TRBJ1-2, with a tentative D call TRBD1 (6 bases). Trimming removed 6 bases at V and 5 bases at J, with 7 bases between. Germline V gene sequence: CDR1 SQVTM, CDR2 ANQGSEA. The CDR3 runs 10 residues. The CDR3 is CSVGQYGYTF. The CDR3 DNA sequence: TGCAGCGTAGGACAGTATGGCTACACCTTC.

The chain recombines TRBV12-5 with TRBJ1-6; 8 nucleotides line up with TRBD1. The germline CDR1 and CDR2 sequences are LGHNT and FRNRAP. CDR3 length equals 14 residues. V shed 3 bases, J shed 8 bases, and the junction held 3 bases outside the gene matches. CDR3 nucleotides: TGTGCTAGTGGTTTAGGACAGGGCGATTCACCCCTCCACTTT. This encodes CASGLGQGDSPLHF.

The CDR3 sequence: CASSVQGSYGYTF. CDR3 DNA sequence: TGTGCCAGCAGTGTCCAGGGGTCCTATGGCTACACCTTC. The V gene is TRBV27, the J gene TRBJ1-2; weak D call: TRBD1 (6 bases). The CDR3 is 13 residues long. Germline loops: CDR1 MNHEY, CDR2 SMNVEV (reference sequence). V was trimmed by 5 bases and J by 4 bases, leaving 11 bases between them.

The genes are TRBV28 and TRBJ1-6; TRBD1 might be the D (6 bases). V dropped 2 bases and J dropped 8 bases, with 7 bases sitting between them. The germline V gene encodes CDR1 MDHEN and CDR2 SYDVKM. The CDR3 has 13 amino acids. CDR3 sequence reads: CASSLGGDSPLHF. The CDR3 DNA sequence: TGTGCCAGCAGTTTAGGGGGCGATTCACCCCTCCACTTT.

The V call is TRBV6-1, the J call TRBJ2-1, with D possibly being TRBD2 (5 bases). The CDR3 is made up of 17 amino acids. The V gene's germline CDR1 is MNHNS and CDR2 SASEGT. Trimming pared 1 base from V and 8 bases from J, leaving 21 bases between. The CDR3 here is CASSEDSVRATRDEQFF. In DNA form, the CDR3 reads TGTGCCAGCAGTGAAGATAGTGTAAGGGCCACGAGGGATGAGCAGTTCTTC.

V usage is TRBV5-4 and J usage is TRBJ1-2; D gene unclear. The CDR3 totals 15 residues. V was shortened by 4 bases and J by 2 bases, with 15 bases between the two germline ends. Germline assignment: CDR1 SGHNT and CDR2 YYREEE (reference sequence). The CDR3 is CASSTRAEGNYGYTF. CDR3 nucleotides: TGTGCCAGCAGCACCCGGGCCGAAGGAAACTATGGCTACACCTTC.

The rearrangement uses TRBV28 and TRBJ2-3; D ambiguous. CDR3 length: 12 amino acids. Trimming left V 5 bases short and J 2 bases short, with 5 bases between. CDR1 and CDR2 from the germline V gene are MDHEN and SYDVKM. CDR3 in amino acids: CASSVLTDTQYF. Written as DNA, the CDR3 is TGTGCCAGCAGTGTGCTCACAGATACGCAGTATTTT.

This clone was counted a single time. The V call is TRBV6-5, the J call TRBJ2-2; 7 bases align to TRBD2. This CDR3 spans 14 amino acids. Germline CDR1 is MNHEY and CDR2 is SVGAGI. The V gene end was trimmed by 7 bases and the J gene end by 7 bases; junction bases not matched to a gene: 9. CDR3 protein: CASIASGGNGELFF. CDR3 in DNA: TGTGCCAGCATTGCCTCCGGGGGGAACGGGGAGCTGTTTTTT.

The gene calls are TRBV7-8 and TRBJ1-1; no firm D call. This CDR3 region has 13 residues. The germline gives CDR1 SGHVS, CDR2 FQNEAQ. Trimming cost V 5 bases and J 4 bases, with 11 bases left between them. CDR3 DNA: TGTGCCAGCAGCCTACGGGAGGGCACTGAAGCTTTCTTT. Its protein is CASSLREGTEAFF. Full variable domain (remainder filled in from reference TRBV7-8 and TRBJ1-1): GAGVSQSPRYKVAKRGQDVALRCDPISGHVSLFWYQQALGQGPEFLTYFQNEAQLDKSGLPSDRFFAERPEGSVSTLKIQRTQQEDSAVYLCASSLREGTEAFFGQGTRLTVV.

The rearrangement uses TRBV5-1 and TRBJ2-7, with 7 bases identical to TRBD1. Germline-derived CDR1 and CDR2 are SGHRS and YFSETQ. J was trimmed by 1 base and V by 3 bases; bases with no gene match: 10. The CDR3 extends over 16 amino acids. DNA of the CDR3: TGCGCCAGCAGCTCCGCCGTCGGGACAGATTCCTACGAGCAGTACTTC. Amino acid sequence: CASSSAVGTDSYEQYF.

About this clone: Other DNA sequences of this sample code for an identical CDR3. V gene TRBV7-3 combines with J gene TRBJ1-6; no clear D gene. V was shortened by 2 bases and J by 4 bases, with 3 bases between the two germline ends. The CDR3 totals 13 residues. Germline lookup yields CDR1 SGHTA and CDR2 FQGTGA. The CDR3 DNA reads as TGTGCCAGCAGCTTACAGTATAATTCACCCCTCCACTTT. It encodes CASSLQYNSPLHF.

This sequence joins TRBV24-1 and TRBJ2-3; D may correspond to TRBD1 or TRBD2 (6 bases each). Trimming stripped 9 bases from V and 3 bases from J, with 18 bases between. This CDR3 contains 15 residues. Germline CDR1 reads KGHDR; CDR2 reads SFDVKD. The CDR3 bases are TGTGCCACCCGCGGAGGGGGATTCTCGACAGATACGCAGTATTTT. The encoded protein is CATRGGGFSTDTQYF.

J is TRBJ1-1 and V is TRBV11-2, with TRBD1 as a possible D gene (5 bases). The CDR3 contains 15 residues. Trimming pared 0 bases from V and 0 bases from J, leaving 8 bases between. The germline V gene has CDR1 SGHAT and CDR2 FQNNGV. The CDR3 DNA is TGTGCCAGCAGCTTAGAAACAGGTCTGAACACTGAAGCTTTCTTT. Translation: CASSLETGLNTEAFF. Looking up the rest from reference TRBV11-2 and TRBJ1-1 gives the full variable domain: EAGVAQSPRYKIIEKRQSVAFWCNPISGHATLYWYQQILGQGPKLLIQFQNNGVVDDSQLPKDRFSAERLKGVDSTLKIQPAKLEDSAVYLCASSLETGLNTEAFFGQGTRLTVV.

This chain uses TRBV5-6 with TRBJ1-2; D ambiguous. CDR3 length: 17 residues. The germline CDR1 and CDR2 sequences are SGHDT and YYEEEE. Between the trimmed V and J ends, which lost 0 bases and 0 bases, there was a span of 15 bases. The CDR3 sequence: CASSLGETRITNYGYTF. The CDR3 bases are TGTGCCAGCAGCTTGGGGGAGACAAGGATCACTAACTATGGCTACACCTTC.

The chain is built from TRBV29-1 and TRBJ2-7, with D unresolved. The CDR3 length is 9 residues. Germline lookup yields CDR1 SQVTM and CDR2 ANQGSEA. Trimming cost V 8 bases and J 6 bases, with 8 bases left between them. CDR3 in DNA: TGCAGCCCAAAGATCGAGCAGTACTTC. Translated, it gives CSPKIEQYF.

The CDR3 region is CASSPQRGPTGELFF. CDR3 nucleotides: TGTGCCAGCAGCCCACAGAGGGGCCCAACCGGGGAGCTGTTTTTT. The chain joins TRBV11-3 to TRBJ2-2; D is perhaps TRBD1 or TRBD2 (5 bases each). CDR1 and CDR2 from the germline V gene are SGHNT and YENEEA. Deletions cut 5 bases from V and 5 bases from J, with 15 bases between. CDR3 length: 15 amino acids.

V gene TRBV14 combines with J gene TRBJ2-3; D not resolved. CDR1 and CDR2 (germline): SGHDN, FVKESK. The CDR3 is made up of 13 amino acids. Trimming cost V 2 bases and J 6 bases, with 9 bases left between them. The CDR3 loop is CASSQRLTDTQYF. The DNA of the CDR3 is TGTGCCAGCAGCCAAAGATTAACGGATACGCAGTATTTT.

V gene TRBV27 combines with J gene TRBJ1-6; no reliable D call. V shed 3 bases and J shed 11 bases, with 8 bases lying between them. Germline V gene data show CDR1 as MNHEY and CDR2 as SMNVEV (reference sequence). This CDR3 contains 12 residues. The CDR3 spells CASSFLGTPLHF. In nucleotides, the CDR3 is TGTGCCAGCAGTTTTCTAGGGACACCCCTCCACTTT.

V gene TRBV7-9 combines with J gene TRBJ1-2, with D unresolved. Germline assignment: CDR1 SEHNR and CDR2 FQNEAQ (reference sequence). CDR3 length equals 15 residues. V was pared by 6 bases and J by 1 base, with 15 bases between. The CDR3 bases are TGTGCCAGCAGATCGGCAGACGACTTTAACTATGGCTACACCTTC. Amino acid sequence: CASRSADDFNYGYTF.

This clone came up a few times. The V and J genes are TRBV9 and TRBJ2-5, with TRBD2 identical over 8 bases. With 0 bases clipped from V and 5 bases from J, the junction kept 6 bases outside the gene matches. The CDR3 extends over 15 amino acids. The V gene's germline CDR1 is SGDLS and CDR2 YYNGEE. The CDR3, as DNA: TGTGCCAGCAGCGTAGAGGCGGGGGGACGGGAGACCCAGTACTTC. The encoded protein is CASSVEAGGRETQYF.